The 29 T cell receptor beta chains in this list originate from one sample, sequenced in a study of T cell clonality in common variable immunodeficiency. The assay was immunoSEQ multiplex PCR, and TCRdb's table has in-frame clones only and misses some. The sample contains 35,000 to 55,000 clones, none of them singletons. The sequenced material came from peripheral blood mononuclear cells. These receptors all stem from a person aged 18 to 70 in good health.

This clone was picked up a small number of times. The read comes to an end 3 residues before the CDR3 does, leaving the germline J gene to fill in the end. This sequence joins TRBV18 and TRBJ2-7; D possibly corresponds to TRBD2 (5 bases). Trimming took off 0 bases at V and 3 bases at J, with 9 bases between the two ends. The CDR3 loop spans 14 amino acids. Germline CDR1 is KGHSH and CDR2 is LQKENI. The CDR3 bases that were read are TGTGCCAGCTCACCACCGGACTCAGGCTACGAG. Translated, it gives CASSPPDSGYE. The CDR3 in full is CASSPPDSGYEQYF.

This clone has ten or more counts. The DNA ends 3 residues before the CDR3 does, and the rest of the CDR3 is filled in from the germline J gene. The V gene is TRBV18, the J gene TRBJ2-3; D might be TRBD1 (6 bases). Trimming removed 0 bases from V and 8 bases from J, with 21 bases in between. The CDR3 runs to 17 residues. Germline assignment: CDR1 KGHSH and CDR2 LQKENI. The CDR3 bases that were read are TGTGCCAGCTCACCACCGGTAACAGGGCCCCTTTGGGGTACG. Translating it yields CASSPPVTGPLWGT. The CDR3 as a whole reads CASSPPVTGPLWGTQYF. The whole variable domain, filled in from reference TRBV18 and TRBJ2-3, reads NAGVMQNPRHLVRRRGQEARLRCSPMKGHSHVYWYRQLPEEGLKFMVYLQKENIIDESGMPKERFSAEFPKEGPSILRIQQVVRGDSAAYFCASSPPVTGPLWGTQYFGPGTRLTVL.

To note about this clone: Read sequence stops 3 residues before the CDR3 end, and the germline J gene provides the missing end. The V gene is TRBV7-9, the J gene TRBJ2-3; 7 bases line up with TRBD1. The V and J ends lost 5 bases and 6 bases, in that order; junction bases with no gene match: 8. The CDR3 totals 14 residues. Per the germline V gene, CDR1 is SEHNR and CDR2 is FQNEAQ (reference sequence). The sequenced part of the CDR3 DNA is TGTGCCAGCAGCGCTACAGGGGCATCGGATACG. Amino acids: CASSATGASDT. The entire CDR3 is CASSATGASDTQYF.

This clone was recorded at least ten times. Read data end 3 residues before the CDR3 end; the end is taken from the germline J gene. The chain couples TRBV7-3 to TRBJ1-1; the match to TRBD1 covers 9 bases. The CDR3 consists of 13 residues. Germline V CDR1 and CDR2: SGHTA, FQGTGA. Trimming at V came to 5 bases and at J to 3 bases, leaving 1 base not matched to a gene. This CDR3 is CASSRQGDTEAFF. The DNA read from the CDR3 is TGTGCCAGCAGCCGACAGGGGGACACTGAA.

This clone was detected ten times or more. The CDR3 DNA, read in part, is TGTGCCAGTAGTATCACAGGGTCGGGCTACGAG. Translation: CASSITGSGYE. The full CDR3 protein is CASSITGSGYEQYF. V is TRBV19 and J is TRBJ2-7; D is possibly TRBD1 (6 bases). The read comes to an end 3 residues before the CDR3 does, leaving the germline J gene to fill in the end. The CDR3 is 14 amino acids. Germline V lookup: CDR1 LNHDA, CDR2 SQIVND (reference sequence). V lost 3 bases and J 3 bases, leaving 12 bases between the germline ends.

There are many counts of this clone. Sequencing ends 3 residues short of the CDR3 end; the germline J gene provides the rest. The gene calls are TRBV2 and TRBJ2-1; 12 nucleotides line up with TRBD2. The CDR3 runs 17 residues. Germline-derived CDR1 and CDR2 are SNHLY and FYNNEI. The V gene end was trimmed by 2 bases and the J gene end by 4 bases; junction bases not matched to a gene: 6. The sequenced CDR3 bases are TGTGCCAGCAGTGAATTCAAGACTAGCGGGAGTTACAATGAG. Its translation is CASSEFKTSGSYNE. The complete CDR3 reads CASSEFKTSGSYNEQFF.

This clone was seen repeatedly, ten times or more. The read gets to within 3 residues of the CDR3 end, and the germline J gene fills in the rest. The chain carries TRBV5-4 and TRBJ1-5; D is unresolved. The CDR3 length is 16 residues. V shed 0 bases and J shed 0 bases, with 10 bases lying between them. Looked up from germline, CDR1 is SGHNT and CDR2 is YYREEE (reference sequence). CDR3 bases read: TGTGCCAGCAGCTTGGGAGGGCCAGATAGCAATCAGCCC. Amino acids: CASSLGGPDSNQP. The whole CDR3 sequence reads CASSLGGPDSNQPQHF. Combining the CDR3 with reference TRBV5-4 and TRBJ1-5 gives the whole variable domain ETGVTQSPTHLIKTRGQQVTLRCSSQSGHNTVSWYQQALGQGPQFIFQYYREEENGRGNFPPRFSGLQFPNYSSELNVNALELDDSALYLCASSLGGPDSNQPQHFGDGTRLSIL.

In its sample, this clone was seen many times. The sequenced CDR3 bases are TGTGCCAGCAGTGAGGGACAGGGGATGAACACTGAA. Its translation is CASSEGQGMNTE. The full CDR3 protein reads CASSEGQGMNTEAFF. The rearrangement uses TRBV6-1 and TRBJ1-1; 10 bases fit TRBD1. Sequencing ends 3 residues short of the CDR3 end; the germline J gene provides the rest. The CDR3 loop spans 15 amino acids. Per the germline V gene, CDR1 is MNHNS and CDR2 is SASEGT. With 3 bases clipped from V and 0 bases from J, the junction kept 1 base outside the gene matches.

This clone was counted ten times or more. Read coverage stops 3 residues before the CDR3 terminus; the germline J gene supplies the remainder. V gene TRBV19 combines with J gene TRBJ2-1; the match to TRBD2 covers 7 bases. The CDR3 extends over 15 amino acids. From germline, CDR1 is LNHDA and CDR2 SQIVND (reference sequence). Unmatched junction bases numbered 12, after V lost 5 bases and J lost 8 bases. CDR3 residues: CASSPPAGVEDEQFF. The CDR3 DNA, read in part, is TGTGCCAGTAGTCCCCCTGCGGGAGTTGAGGATGAG. The variable domain in full, completed from reference TRBV19 and TRBJ2-1, reads DGGITQSPKYLFRKEGQNVTLSCEQNLNHDAMYWYRQDPGQGLRLIYYSQIVNDFQKGDIAEGYSVSREKKESFPLTVTSAQKNPTAFYLCASSPPAGVEDEQFFGPGTRLTVL.

This clone occurred many times. One end of the junction fails to match germline, which may point to a read error. The read halts 3 residues ahead of the CDR3 end, with the missing end drawn from the germline J gene. V usage is TRBV4-2 and J usage is TRBJ1-1; D is undetermined. This CDR3 contains 15 residues. Germline values: CDR1 LGHNA, CDR2 YNFKEQ. Partial CDR3 DNA: TGCGCCAGCAGCCAAAACAGCCACATGAACACTGAA. This encodes CASSQNSHMNTE. The CDR3 as a whole reads CASSQNSHMNTEAFF.

This clone was seen at least ten times. The sequenced fragment ends 3 residues before the CDR3 boundary, so the rest is inferred from the germline J gene. Other DNA variants within this sample encode the same CDR3. V usage is TRBV20-1 and J usage is TRBJ1-3; a possible D gene is TRBD1 (6 bases). The CDR3 is made up of 13 amino acids. CDR1 and CDR2 (germline): DFQATT, SNEGSKA (reference sequence). The CDR3 sequence: CSALQGSGNTIYF. The CDR3 DNA, read in part, is TGCAGCGCTTTACAGGGCTCTGGAAACACC.

This clone was detected many times. Sequencing ends 3 residues short of the CDR3 end; the germline J gene provides the rest. The chain uses TRBV7-7 and TRBJ2-1, with 8 nucleotides matching TRBD2. V lost 2 bases to trimming and J lost 7 bases; unmatched junction nucleotides: 7. CDR3 length: 15 residues. CDR1 and CDR2 from the germline V gene are SSHAT and FNYEAQ (reference sequence). The CDR3 loop is CASSLSGGVGNEQFF. CDR3 DNA, as far as it was read: TGTGCCAGCAGCTTATCGGGGGGGGTTGGAAATGAG.

This clone was recorded many times. The CDR3 reads CASSSRDSYGYTF. The part of the CDR3 DNA that was read is TGTGCCAGCAGCTCTCGGGACAGCTATGGC. The V call is TRBV3-1 (or the pseudogene TRBV3-2), the J call TRBJ1-2; 7 bases map to TRBD1. The read finishes 3 residues shy of the CDR3 end, and the germline J gene is used to complete it. The length of the CDR3 is 13 residues. V lost 5 bases, J lost 4 bases, and 4 bases stayed unmatched. Per the germline V gene, CDR1 is LGHDT and CDR2 is YNNKEL (reference sequence).

This clone was detected many times. Partial CDR3 DNA: TGTGCCAGCAGCTGGACAGGGGACATT. This sequence encodes CASSWTGDI. The entire CDR3 reads CASSWTGDIQYF. The rearrangement uses TRBV7-9 and TRBJ2-4, with TRBD1 matching over 9 bases. The read terminates 3 residues ahead of where the CDR3 ends, so the germline J gene completes it. The CDR3 runs to 12 residues. The germline CDR1 and CDR2 sequences are SEHNR and FQNEAQ (reference sequence). V gave up 4 bases and J gave up 8 bases; unmatched junction bases: 0.

Ten or more counts support this clone. The read finishes 3 residues shy of the CDR3 end, and the germline J gene is used to complete it. J is TRBJ1-1 and V is TRBV7-9; D possibly corresponds to TRBD1 (6 bases). Between the trimmed V and J ends, which lost 8 bases and 0 bases, there was a span of 10 bases. Germline CDR1 is SEHNR and CDR2 is FQNEAQ (reference sequence). The length of the CDR3 is 13 residues. The DNA read from the CDR3 is TGTGCCAGCGAGGACAGCTTGAACACTGAA. It specifies CASEDSLNTE. Given in full, the CDR3 is CASEDSLNTEAFF.

Comment on this clone: Read coverage stops 3 residues before the CDR3 terminus; the germline J gene supplies the remainder. The chain uses TRBV18 and TRBJ1-6; a possible D gene is TRBD1 (5 bases). V lost 0 bases, J lost 9 bases, and 9 bases lay in between. This CDR3 is 14 amino acids long. Germline values: CDR1 KGHSH, CDR2 LQKENI. CDR3 DNA (partial): TGTGCCAGCTCACCACCGACAGTGGGTTCACCC. This encodes CASSPPTVGSP. The complete CDR3 sequence is CASSPPTVGSPLHF.

This clone occurred many times. The CDR3 end is not reached by the read, which stops 3 residues before it; the germline J gene fills it in. The chain combines TRBV6-4 with TRBJ2-3, with 9 bases lining up with TRBD2. CDR3 length: 14 amino acids. Germline V gene data show CDR1 as MRHNA and CDR2 as SNTAGT. V trimming: 5 bases; J trimming: 1 base; junction bases outside the gene matches: 1. This CDR3 is CASSSGRRTDTQYF. The part of the CDR3 DNA that was read is TGTGCCAGCAGTAGCGGGAGGCGCACAGATACG.

This clone was recorded many times. The CDR3 end falls 3 residues outside the read, so it is completed with the germline J gene. The chain employs TRBV5-1 and TRBJ2-3, with D perhaps matching TRBD1 (6 bases). V lost 3 bases and J 7 bases, leaving 18 bases between the germline ends. Per the germline V gene, CDR1 is SGHRS and CDR2 is YFSETQ. This CDR3 is 15 amino acids long. CDR3 bases read: TGCGCCAGCAGCTCAGGGGACCTCCCTACCTATACG. This gives the protein CASSSGDLPTYT. In full, the CDR3 is CASSSGDLPTYTQYF.

This clone was counted ten times or more. The read finishes 3 residues shy of the CDR3 end, and the germline J gene is used to complete it. This chain uses TRBV20-1 with TRBJ1-1, with D possibly being TRBD1 (5 bases). The CDR3 is 11 residues long. Germline CDR1 and CDR2: DFQATT and SNEGSKA (reference sequence). Trimming left V 6 bases short and J 7 bases short, with 12 bases between. CDR3 bases read: TGCAGTGCCAGGCCGGGGGTTGAA. Protein: CSARPGVE. The complete CDR3 sequence is CSARPGVEAFF.

This clone was seen more than once but under ten times. The read terminates 3 residues before the CDR3 end, so the remaining end is supplied by the germline J gene. J is TRBJ1-2 and V is TRBV7-9; 10 nucleotides agree with TRBD1. The germline V gene has CDR1 SEHNR and CDR2 FQNEAQ (reference sequence). V trimming: 5 bases; J trimming: 2 bases; junction bases outside the gene matches: 2. This CDR3 region has 14 residues. The sequenced CDR3 bases are TGTGCCAGCAGCCGGACAGGGGGGAACTATGGC. As protein: CASSRTGGNYG. The CDR3 as a whole reads CASSRTGGNYGYTF.

The table lists this clone with many counts. The read stops 3 residues short of the end of the CDR3; the missing end is completed from the germline J gene. The chain combines TRBV7-9 with TRBJ1-2; 10 bases are shared with TRBD1. Germline assignment: CDR1 SEHNR and CDR2 FQNEAQ (reference sequence). The V segment lost 5 bases and the J segment 7 bases; nucleotides outside the gene matches: 10. The CDR3 is 15 amino acids. The CDR3 bases that were read are TGTGCCAGCAGCACCTTGGACAGGGGGTGGGGTGGC. Protein: CASSTLDRGWGG. The full-length CDR3 reads as CASSTLDRGWGGYTF.

This clone occurred many times. The CDR3 goes on 3 residues after the read ends, and that part is filled in from the germline J gene. This sequence joins TRBV18 and TRBJ1-1, with D possibly being TRBD1 (5 bases). CDR3 length: 15 amino acids. The germline V and J ends were trimmed by 5 bases and 6 bases, with 19 bases remaining between them. Germline assignment: CDR1 KGHSH and CDR2 LQKENI. The chain's CDR3 is CASSRDGGALSEAFF. CDR3 bases read: TGTGCCAGCTCAAGGGATGGAGGGGCATTGTCTGAA.

This clone appeared a few times. The missing CDR3 end, 3 residues past where the read stops, is filled in from the germline J gene. The chain has TRBV19 and TRBJ2-7; TRBD2 matches 7 bases. This CDR3 is built from 13 residues. The junction had 5 bases not matched to a gene; V was cut back by 3 bases and J by 6 bases. The germline V gene has CDR1 LNHDA and CDR2 SQIVND (reference sequence). The CDR3 here is CASSMGGGGEQYF. CDR3 DNA (partial): TGTGCCAGTAGTATGGGGGGGGGTGGCGAG. Complete variable domain (other parts from reference TRBV19 and TRBJ2-7): DGGITQSPKYLFRKEGQNVTLSCEQNLNHDAMYWYRQDPGQGLRLIYYSQIVNDFQKGDIAEGYSVSREKKESFPLTVTSAQKNPTAFYLCASSMGGGGEQYFGPGTRLTVT.

This clone was recorded at least ten times. The read comes to an end 3 residues before the CDR3 does, leaving the germline J gene to fill in the end. This chain links TRBV6-2 or TRBV6-3 with TRBJ2-4; D gene uncertain. The CDR3 is 15 residues long. In germline, CDR1 is MNHEY, CDR2 SVGEGT. V lost 10 bases, J lost 0 bases, and 16 bases lay in between. This chain's CDR3 is CATSLQSIAKNIQYF. The sequenced CDR3 bases are TGTGCCACCAGCCTGCAATCTATAGCCAAAAACATT.

This clone was seen repeatedly, ten times or more. The CDR3 bases that were read are TGCAGTGCTAGAGGGAGTAGGGCAGGGGCCACAGATACG. It encodes CSARGSRAGATDT. The whole CDR3 sequence is CSARGSRAGATDTQYF. V and J are TRBV20-1 and TRBJ2-3; TRBD1 is a possible D gene (6 bases). The read stops 3 residues short of the end of the CDR3; the missing end is completed from the germline J gene. V lost 1 base to trimming and J lost 2 bases, with 16 bases between them. CDR3 size: 16 residues. The germline V gene has CDR1 DFQATT and CDR2 SNEGSKA (reference sequence).

This clone was recorded at least ten times. From the germline J gene comes the end of the CDR3, since the read stops 3 residues before it. The chain links TRBV20-1 to TRBJ2-7; D might be TRBD1 or TRBD2, each matching 5 bases. The germline V gene encodes CDR1 DFQATT and CDR2 SNEGSKA (reference sequence). CDR3 length: 13 amino acids. V lost 3 bases to trimming and J lost 2 bases, with 11 bases between them. Here the CDR3 reads CSARSEGTYEQYF. The CDR3 DNA, read in part, is TGCAGTGCTAGGTCTGAGGGGACCTACGAG.

This clone was detected many times. The read gets to within 3 residues of the CDR3 end, and the germline J gene fills in the rest. The gene calls are TRBV20-1 and TRBJ2-1; TRBD2 aligns across 7 bases. The CDR3 spans 14 residues. V lost 1 base and J lost 4; bases outside the gene matches: 4. Germline V CDR1 and CDR2: DFQATT, SNEGSKA (reference sequence). The CDR3 spells CSARGLAEYNEQFF. Incomplete CDR3 DNA: TGCAGTGCTAGAGGTCTAGCGGAATACAATGAG.

This clone was recorded many times. Sequencing ends 3 residues short of the CDR3 end; the germline J gene provides the rest. The chain couples TRBV14 to TRBJ2-3; no clear D. Per germline, CDR1 SGHDN and CDR2 FVKESK. The CDR3 spans 14 residues. Trimming took off 3 bases at V and 0 bases at J, with 7 bases between the two ends. Partial CDR3 DNA: TGTGCCAGCAGCCAGTTAGGGAGCACAGATACG. Its protein is CASSQLGSTDT. The whole CDR3 sequence is CASSQLGSTDTQYF.

This clone was observed at least ten times. The CDR3 end falls 3 residues outside the read, so it is completed with the germline J gene. The rearrangement joins TRBV6-1 to TRBJ1-2; 8 bases map to TRBD1. V lost 1 base, J lost 3 bases, and 4 bases stayed unmatched. The CDR3 spans 15 residues. Germline lookup yields CDR1 MNHNS and CDR2 SASEGT. The CDR3 loop reads CASSEGHRGYYGYTF. The sequenced CDR3 bases are TGTGCCAGCAGTGAAGGGCACAGGGGGTACTATGGC.